This TCR beta chain was found in a study of blood T cells in healthy people across ages. Study-wide context: Researchers report that template switching captured about one barcoded beta molecule per two T cells. Study-level points and caveats: For the donors, CMV status was unknown and possibly confounded expanded clonotype changes.

Germline lookup yields CDR1 KGHDR and CDR2 SFDVKD. CDR3 length equals 15 residues. Isolated per sample were at least 6 million PBMCs. Comment on this clonotype: The antigen is unknown.

The second PCR ran roughly 6 to 11 cycles with a sample-barcoded 5' primer and J-beta primers. Each CDR3 protein gets one entry after TCRdb re-called the 5' RACE reads with MiXCR. Altogether 780,000 or so distinct CDR3 sequences are present, more than 55% being singletons, with the ten largest covering 25% to 30%. Sequences were obtained from blood. This TCR was sampled from a man in his forties or fifties in good health. The gene calls are TRBV24-1 and TRBJ2-1; TRBD1 agrees at 8 bases. The tail of the sequence fits TRBJ2-7 better, so the J call may be wrong. CDR3 sequence (DNA): TGTGCCACCAGTGATTTGCAGGGGGCCTACAATGAGCAGTACTTC. This codes for CATSDLQGAYNEQYF.